This T cell receptor beta chain was identified in a study of Graves' ophthalmopathy and Graves' hyperthyroidism (dated by TCRdb to the late 2010s). Background on the whole study: Peripheral blood was collected before any treatment was given, at the time of initial diagnosis. In total, over 130 blood samples were TCR-sequenced: some 40 ophthalmopathy, some 75 hyperthyroidism and approximately 17 hyperthyroidism-to-ophthalmopathy patients. To tell Graves' ophthalmopathy apart from Graves' hyperthyroidism, and to predict which patients would progress to ophthalmopathy, the study relied on TCR beta repertoire signatures. The independent validation cohort included approximately 19 hyperthyroidism patients plus 17 patients who later progressed from hyperthyroidism to ophthalmopathy. Following sampling, methimazole starting at 30 mg daily was administered to hyperthyroidism patients, and high-dose intravenous methylprednisolone was administered to ophthalmopathy patients. In more than 5 hyperthyroidism patients, the T-cell repertoire of thyroid tissue was compared with the T-cell repertoire of blood. To explore V-J signatures that distinguish ophthalmopathy from hyperthyroidism, a discovery set of roughly 98 patients was enrolled, made up of 40 to 45 with ophthalmopathy and 55 to 65 with stable hyperthyroidism.

For repertoire sequencing, the TCR beta CDR3 regions were amplified from RNA transcripts. The first round of RT-PCR was done with HTBI primers and the Qiagen OneStep RT-PCR kit, and was followed by a second round of multiplex PCR, then size selection and purification. Sequencing of the libraries was carried out on an Illumina HiSeq2000 in paired-end mode with 100 bp reads. Per the authors' processing: SOAPnuke was used to process the reads, throwing out any read that had adapters, had uncalled bases, had a mean Phred below 15, or lacked an exact constant-primer or identifier match. High-quality paired reads were merged with COPE v1.2.5. Each unique nucleotide sequence was treated as a clonotype, and MiTCR v1.1 was used to align the clonotypes to the IMGT TRB V, D and J references. Analysis was restricted to V-J combinations with a frequency above 0.0001, which covered about 99% of repertoires. A TCR clonal expansion and chaos score per V-J combination was defined as the ratio of F50 clonal expansion to chaos observed in the TCRdist matrix. Welch's t-statistics and random forest were used to reduce features to about a dozen V-J combinations, which were fed into a naive Bayes classifier. Thyroid-blood repertoire similarity was quantified with the Morisita-Horn index. TCRdb cleaned the public reads at Q25 with fastp, built clones with MiXCR and kept in-frame beta chains. Rows are unified per CDR3 protein, each entry keeping the most common DNA and genes. Here the V and J calls rest on TCRdb's processing, not on the authors' analysis. Within this sample are around 50,000 distinct CDR3 sequences, with around 45% of them counted one time only. Less than 25% of the sample is held by the ten biggest clonotypes.

The junction shows trimming of 5 bases on V and 6 bases on J, and the gene matches do not reach 6 bases of it. The germline V gene encodes CDR1 DFQATT and CDR2 SNEGSKA (reference sequence). The CDR3 region is 13 residues in length, termini included. The sequence is cut down to CDR3 DNA, 39 bases in frame from base 1. Ophthalmopathy patients were characterized by moderately to severely active disease, a Clinical Activity Score of at least 3, a NOSPECS grade of at least 4, and a disease duration under 3 months. Patients with other autoimmune diseases, uncontrolled infections, pregnancy or lactation were excluded. Diagnosis relied on clinical symptoms, serum thyroxine, TRAb, thyroid ultrasound and orbital computed tomography. PBMCs were isolated from around 10 ml of fresh peripheral blood by Ficoll-Paque density gradient centrifugation. Total RNA was extracted using Trizol reagent, and RNA quality was checked on an Agilent 2100 Bioanalyzer.

Of note for this clonotype: The antigen it binds to is not known. This likely comes from a read error, as the CDR3 has no conserved phenylalanine or tryptophan at its end.

Overall results and qualifications from the work: In validation, the model predicted ophthalmopathy progression with roughly 68% sensitivity and approximately 75% specificity; eleven to twelve predicted patients were CT-confirmed with GO in a median of approximately 6.5 months. Sample size was not statistically predetermined, and group allocation was not concealed from the investigators. Among expanded thyroid clonotypes with frequency above 0.001, most also showed up in blood, which suggests that blood repertoires may reflect the thyroid immune response. The 13-signature model separated ophthalmopathy from stable hyperthyroidism with approximately 90% sensitivity and almost 84% specificity in cross-validation, and 80%/75% in the test set.

The sample taken for sequencing was peripheral blood. The receptor was isolated from an adult man with Graves' ophthalmopathy. The rearrangement joined TRBV20-1 to TRBJ2-2, with 7 middle bases fitting TRBD2. The sequenced DNA is TGCAGTGCTCTCCGACTAGCCGCCGGGGAGCTGTTTTTA. Translated, this is CSALRLAAGELFL.